This entry features one T cell receptor (beta chain) sequence. The data were obtained in a study of T-cell reconstitution after alpha-beta-depleted transplantation in children. Unique molecular identifiers featured in how the TCRbeta library was prepared. TCRdb redid the calling of the PCR reads with MiXCR, one entry per CDR3 protein. The table records about 200,000 distinct CDR3 sequences, roughly 7.1% of them present only once. V lost 5 bases to trimming and J lost 4 bases; unmatched junction nucleotides: 3. The length of the CDR3 is 15 residues. Germline lookup yields CDR1 MGHDK and CDR2 SYGVNS. Sequenced here: PBMCs, sampled before TCRalphabeta/CD19-depleted stem cell transplant. The V and J genes are TRBV25-1 and TRBJ2-2; TRBD2 matches at 11 bases. The receptor was isolated from a boy younger than 10 with acute lymphoblastic leukemia, due to receive a stem cell transplant. The CDR3 DNA reads TGTGCCAGCAGTACTAGCGGGAGCCCCACCGGGGAGCTGTTTTTT. Translated: CASSTSGSPTGELFF.